A selection of T cell receptor beta chains follows, all from one sample in a study of lymphopenia after photon versus proton radiotherapy. Some clones are missing from TCRdb's copy, which holds only in-frame ones; the method was immunoSEQ multiplex PCR. The table shows fewer than 50,000 clones, with over 75% occurring only once. The input for sequencing was peripheral blood, taken from a patient treated with photon-based radiotherapy. Every receptor here comes from a man in his forties with gastric cancer. CDR3s include the opening cysteine and the closing phenylalanine or tryptophan. Some rows mark clone size as missing; the rest say once, few, many or name a class of expanded clone.

V | size | CDR3
TRBV6-5 | - | CASSSLKPNQPQHF
TRBV9 | once | CASSVGTAQVTGNTIYF
TRBV5-4 | - | CASSLGFNTEAFF
TRBV5-1 | - | CASSLRGLGADTQYF
TRBV7-2 | - | CASSSGTHYGYTF
TRBV7-2 | medium-sized | CASSVRGESPLHF
TRBV18 | - | CASSPGAGSGNTIYF
TRBV19 | - | CASSRQGSSYNEQFF
TRBV7-9 | - | CASSLGRYNEQFF
TRBV11-2 | once | CASSLQETQYF
TRBV18 | - | CASSPLYEQYF
TRBV7-2 | - | CASSSPSTDTQYF
TRBV5-1 | - | CASSFGTSRTDTQYF
TRBV2 | - | CASNKRGVTGELFF
TRBV2 | - | CASKTKLTGDHGYTF
TRBV5-6 | - | CASSLAVGTVSYEQYF
TRBV6-6 | - | CASSYSPGGTQYF
TRBV27 | - | CASTTGPGGGYTF
TRBV5-1 | - | CASSLGQPSGNTIYF
TRBV6-5 | few | CASSSLGERNQPQHF
TRBV29-1 | - | CSAHRGPSSYNEQFF
TRBV7-2 | - | CASSFNGYGYTF
TRBV4-3 | - | CASSQDKGYEQYF
TRBV6-1 | - | CASSTPGQGAREQYF
TRBV6-1 | - | CASSEAGSRMSYEQYF
TRBV6-5 | - | CASRGPTYEQYF
TRBV30 | - | CAWSSKYEQYF
TRBV2 | - | CASSASWGNTEAFF
TRBV30 | - | CAWTPGPTSDTEAFF
TRBV4-1 | - | CASSQGASGGLRGTDTQYF
TRBV30 | - | CAWRRGGTTGELFF
TRBV7-2 | - | CASSITGDATNYGYTF
TRBV19 | few | CASSTSSGWGETQYF
TRBV28 | - | CASTPPRRGGSNYGYTF
TRBV6-5 | - | CASSSTLGALNEQFF
TRBV5-1 | - | CASSSGGMSTDTQYF
TRBV25-1 | - | CASSDDRGRNTGELFF
TRBV7-7 | - | CASSIGTGKTGELFF
TRBV7-2 | few | CASSPNLGNQPQHF
TRBV10-3 | - | CAISGRDGSLNGYTF
TRBV7-9 | - | CASSPGTSADTQYF
TRBV18 | once | CASSTSGGGYREQYF